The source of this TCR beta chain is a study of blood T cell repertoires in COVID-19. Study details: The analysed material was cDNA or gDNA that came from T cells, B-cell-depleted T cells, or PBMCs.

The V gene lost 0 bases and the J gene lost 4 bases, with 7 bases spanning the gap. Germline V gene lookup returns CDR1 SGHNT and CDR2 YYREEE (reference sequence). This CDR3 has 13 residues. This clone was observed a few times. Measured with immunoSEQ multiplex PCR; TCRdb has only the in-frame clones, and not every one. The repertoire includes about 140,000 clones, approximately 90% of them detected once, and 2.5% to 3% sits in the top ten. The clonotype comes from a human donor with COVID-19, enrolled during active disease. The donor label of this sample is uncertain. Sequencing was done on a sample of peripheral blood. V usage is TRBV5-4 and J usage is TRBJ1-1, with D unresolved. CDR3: CASSLGGGTEAFF. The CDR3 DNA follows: TGTGCCAGCAGCTTGGGGGGAGGCACTGAAGCTTTCTTT.